The entry below describes one T cell receptor beta chain. The CDR3 contains 14 residues. Germline values: CDR1 SGHRS, CDR2 YFSETQ. V was cut by 1 base and J by 0 bases, with 4 bases left in between. Expressed TCRB transcripts were sequenced because the isolated RNA had all been reverse transcribed beforehand. Only in-frame clones appear in the TCRdb table, and some are missing; sequencing was by immunoSEQ multiplex PCR. The data contain 250,000 to 400,000 clones, around 13% of them singletons. The sample comes from a study of beta chain features in type 1 diabetes. Material: central memory CD4+ T cells from blood. V usage is TRBV5-1 and J usage is TRBJ2-2; the D is unclear. This clonotype was obtained from a man aged 30 to 45 in good health. The CDR3 sequence is CASSLLANTGELFF. In DNA, the CDR3 is TGCGCCAGCAGCTTGCTGGCGAACACCGGGGAGCTGTTTTTT. Together with reference TRBV5-1 and TRBJ2-2, the CDR3 gives the full variable domain: KAGVTQTPRYLIKTRGQQVTLSCSPISGHRSVSWYQQTPGQGLQFLFEYFSETQRNKGNFPGRFSGRQFSNSRSEMNVSTLELGDSALYLCASSLLANTGELFFGEGSRLTVL.